The 23 T cell receptor beta chains given below trace back to one sample, sequenced in a study of prognosis after radiotherapy for stage I lung cancer. Amplification of the TCR beta CDR3 (from genomic DNA) was done by two-round multiplex PCR. Individual primers that were specific to each TRBV and TRBJ gene served in first-round PCR. TCRdb called the multiplex PCR reads again in MiXCR, with one record for every CDR3 protein. The table lists around 30,000 distinct CDR3 sequences, approximately 36% of them singletons, with approximately 15% in the top ten. Sequenced material: PBMCs, taken before or after stereotactic body radiation therapy (not recorded which). These TCRs come from a donor aged 50 or older with non-small cell lung cancer.

This clonotype has a handful of counts. A much larger clone differs by one base, so this may be a read error. This chain uses TRBV7-3 with TRBJ2-1, with D hard to call. This CDR3 contains 13 residues. Germline V gene sequence: CDR1 SGHTA, CDR2 FQGTGA. The DNA for the CDR3 is TGTGCCAGCATCTTAAGCAGCTTCAATGAGCAGTTCTTC. Translation gives CASILSSFNEQFF.

This clonotype was observed many times. The J gene is TRBJ1-6, the V gene TRBV5-1; tentatively, D is TRBD1 (5 bases). V shed 4 bases and J shed 8 bases, with 13 bases lying between them. In germline, CDR1 is SGHRS, CDR2 YFSETQ. The CDR3 runs to 14 residues. CDR3 sequence (DNA): TGCGCCAGCAGCCGGGGGGAGGTAGATTCACCCCTCCACTTT. Translation gives CASSRGEVDSPLHF.

This clonotype was counted at least ten times. The V gene is TRBV7-6, the J gene TRBJ2-5; the D is unclear. The ends were cut back, 5 bases at V and 5 bases at J, with 15 bases in the middle. Germline values: CDR1 SGHVS, CDR2 FNYEAQ. CDR3 length equals 14 residues. DNA for the CDR3: TGTGCCAGCAGCCGAGATCCCAGTACCGAGACCCAGTACTTC. Translating gives CASSRDPSTETQYF.

V usage is TRBV6-5 and J usage is TRBJ2-5; either TRBD1 or TRBD2 may supply D (5 bases each). V was cut by 2 bases and J by 5 bases, with 12 bases left in between. The CDR3 consists of 14 residues. CDR1 is MNHEY, CDR2 SVGAGI, per germline. The CDR3 region has the DNA TGTGCCAGCAGTTACGGGGGAGTGGTGGAGACCCAGTACTTC. Amino acids: CASSYGGVVETQYF.

This clonotype has a count of ten or more. V gene TRBV4-1 combines with J gene TRBJ1-4, with D uncertain. The germline V and J ends were trimmed by 4 bases and 0 bases, with 9 bases remaining between them. This CDR3 has 15 residues. Germline loops: CDR1 MGHRA, CDR2 YSYEKL. The CDR3 sequence is CASSRGVSTNEKLFF. DNA for the CDR3: TGCGCCAGCAGCCGAGGAGTCTCAACTAATGAAAAACTGTTTTTT.

The sample holds many counts of this clonotype. The DNA of the CDR3 is TGTGCCAGCAGCCAAGACCCGGGATTAGATGGAAACACCATATATTTT. Its translation is CASSQDPGLDGNTIYF. The chain links TRBV3-1 to TRBJ1-3; D call uncertain. The CDR3 has 16 amino acids. Germline CDR1 is LGHDT and CDR2 is YNNKEL (reference sequence). V lost 0 bases and J lost 3, with 12 bases in between.

This chain joins TRBV13 and TRBJ2-7, with D unclear. The V end was cut by 4 bases, the J end by 7 bases, with 8 bases between. The CDR3 runs 11 residues. Looked up from germline, CDR1 is PRHDT and CDR2 is FYEKMQ (reference sequence). In nucleotides, the CDR3 is TGTGCCAGCAGCTCAGGTTGGGAGCAGTACTTC. Translation: CASSSGWEQYF.

This clonotype has a count of ten or more. The chain links TRBV24-1 to TRBJ1-4, with a tentative D call TRBD1 (6 bases). The V gene's germline CDR1 is KGHDR and CDR2 SFDVKD. The CDR3 contains 14 residues. Trimming removed 6 bases from V and 4 bases from J, with 11 bases in between. DNA for the CDR3: TGTGCCACCAGTTCGGCAGGGGTTAATGAAAAACTGTTTTTT. This encodes CATSSAGVNEKLFF.

For this clonotype: This clone may be a read error of a much larger clone one base away. V gene TRBV5-4 combines with J gene TRBJ2-5; 8 positions agree with TRBD2. The CDR3 is made up of 14 amino acids. Per germline, CDR1 SGHNT and CDR2 YYREEE (reference sequence). The junction had 5 bases not matched to a gene; V was cut back by 4 bases and J by 3 bases. The CDR3 spells CASSVVLAEETQYF. The CDR3 DNA sequence: TGTGCCAGCAGCGTCGTACTAGCGGAAGAGACCCAGTACTTC.

The chain employs TRBV5-1 and TRBJ2-5; 8 bases match TRBD2. The CDR3 covers 18 residues. The germline V gene has CDR1 SGHRS and CDR2 YFSETQ. V was pared by 2 bases and J by 2 bases, with 14 bases of the junction left unmatched. CDR3 sequence reads: CASSFLSGGPEPQETQYF. The CDR3 nucleotides are TGCGCCAGCAGCTTCCTATCGGGGGGGCCGGAGCCGCAAGAGACCCAGTACTTC.

Points on this clonotype: The junction departs from the called germline gene at one end, perhaps through a read error. This CDR3 reads CATSDPVTTNTGELFF. The CDR3, as DNA: TGTGCCACCAGTGATCCCGTGACCACGAACACCGGTGAGCTGTTTTTT. The chain combines TRBV24-1 with TRBJ2-2; D gene uncertain. Germline CDR1 and CDR2: KGHDR and SFDVKD. The CDR3 runs to 16 residues.

This clonotype is classed as medium-sized. The chain carries TRBV11-2 and TRBJ1-2, with 8 bases fitting TRBD1. CDR1 SGHAT and CDR2 FQNNGV come from the germline V gene. The CDR3 runs 14 residues. The trim removed 5 bases at V and 2 bases at J, leaving 4 bases unmatched. As DNA, the CDR3 is TGTGCCAGCAGCGTCAACAGGGGGAACTATGGCTACACCTTC. Residues: CASSVNRGNYGYTF.

This clonotype was detected ten times or more. The genes are TRBV18 and TRBJ1-1, with D unclear. CDR1 and CDR2 from the germline V gene are KGHSH and LQKENI. The CDR3 length is 13 residues. V lost 0 bases and J lost 5, with 7 bases in between. The CDR3 coding sequence is TGTGCCAGCTCACCACCGGGGTTTACTGAAGCTTTCTTT. Encoded protein: CASSPPGFTEAFF.

To note about this clonotype: With a much larger clone just one base away, this may be a read error. This sequence joins TRBV6-2 or TRBV6-3 and TRBJ2-3; perhaps TRBD2 as D (6 bases). V gave up 5 bases and J gave up 2 bases, with 17 bases separating them. Germline CDR1 and CDR2: MNHEY and SVGEGT. There are 16 residues in the CDR3. The CDR3 nucleotides read TGTGCCAGCAGTGAAGGGCAGGGAGGAGTCACAGATACGCAGTATTTT. It translates to CASSEGQGGVTDTQYF.

As to this clonotype: A much larger clone is a single base away; this may be a read error. V and J are TRBV19 and TRBJ2-1; a weak D match, TRBD2 (6 bases). The CDR3 is 14 amino acids. V lost 8 bases to trimming and J lost 9 bases, with 20 bases between them. Germline lookup yields CDR1 LNHDA and CDR2 SQIVND (reference sequence). The CDR3 region has the DNA TGTGCCAGTGGTAATCCGGGAGTGGGGGGTGAGCAGTTCTTC. This encodes CASGNPGVGGEQFF.

This clonotype appeared many times. J is TRBJ2-7 and V is TRBV12-3 or TRBV12-4, with D hard to call. The CDR3 is 14 amino acids. Between the trimmed V and J ends, which lost 5 bases and 4 bases, there was a span of 15 bases. DNA for the CDR3: TGTGCCAGCAGTCCGCTCCGCGCAACATACGAGCAGTACTTC. This translates into CASSPLRATYEQYF.

This clonotype showed up many times. The V and J genes are TRBV2 and TRBJ1-2, with 9 bases identical to TRBD1. This CDR3 has 14 amino acids. Germline loops: CDR1 SNHLY, CDR2 FYNNEI. V shed 4 bases and J 4 bases; nucleotides not matched to a gene: 4. The CDR3 reads CASSAQGAGYGYTF. CDR3 coding DNA: TGTGCCAGCAGTGCACAGGGGGCAGGCTATGGCTACACCTTC.

This clonotype has at least ten counts. The chain has TRBV5-1 and TRBJ2-1; D unclear. This CDR3 has 13 residues. The germline V and J ends were trimmed by 0 bases and 10 bases, with 11 bases remaining between them. Germline CDR1 is SGHRS and CDR2 is YFSETQ. CDR3 nucleotides: TGCGCCAGCAGCTTGGTGGGCGATTCAGAGCAGTTCTTC. This encodes CASSLVGDSEQFF.

In DNA, the CDR3 is TGTGCCTGGAGTGGACCTAGCAGGGCGACCCAGTACTTC. Its protein is CAWSGPSRATQYF. V is TRBV30 and J is TRBJ2-5; D is perhaps TRBD1 or TRBD2 (5 bases each). With 1 base removed from V and 7 bases from J, the gap between germline ends came to 13 bases. Germline loops: CDR1 GTSNPN, CDR2 SVGIG (reference sequence). The CDR3 loop spans 13 amino acids. The whole variable domain, filled in from reference TRBV30 and TRBJ2-5, reads SQTIHQWPATLVQPVGSPLSLECTVEGTSNPNLYWYRQAAGRGLQLLFYSVGIGQISSEVPQNLSASRPQDRQFILSSKKLLLSDSGFYLCAWSGPSRATQYFGPGTRLLVL.

Concerning this clonotype: A much larger clone lies a single base off, so this may be a read error. The CDR3 ends on some other residue instead of the conserved phenylalanine or tryptophan, so this is likely a read error. Here the CDR3 reads CASSLEVQGSEQYL. The CDR3 nucleotides are TGTGCCAGCAGCCTCGAGGTACAGGGTTCCGAGCAGTACCTC. The chain has TRBV3-1 and TRBJ2-7; perhaps TRBD1 as D (6 bases). Germline assignment: CDR1 LGHDT and CDR2 YNNKEL (reference sequence). The germline V and J ends were trimmed by 4 bases and 6 bases, with 16 bases remaining between them. There are 14 residues in the CDR3.

This clonotype has ten or more counts. The chain has TRBV7-8 and TRBJ1-5; 7 bases line up with TRBD1. Germline CDR1 reads SGHVS; CDR2 reads FQNEAQ. Losses at the gene ends were 4 bases for V and 5 bases for J; bases not matched to a gene: 5. The CDR3 consists of 14 residues. The CDR3 bases are TGTGCCAGCAGCTCACAGGGGTTCGATCAGCCCCAGCATTTT. This encodes CASSSQGFDQPQHF.

This clonotype was picked up many times. The V gene is TRBV20-1, the J gene TRBJ1-1, with 12 bases aligning to TRBD1. Germline V gene sequence: CDR1 DFQATT, CDR2 SNEGSKA (reference sequence). With V trimmed by 0 bases and J by 7 bases, 6 bases remained unmatched. CDR3 length: 15 amino acids. The CDR3 protein is CSAREPGQGAFEAFF. The DNA for the CDR3 is TGCAGTGCTAGAGAGCCGGGACAGGGGGCCTTTGAAGCTTTCTTT.

This clonotype appeared many times. The V and J genes are TRBV28 and TRBJ2-4; possibly TRBD1 or TRBD2 for D (6 bases each). In germline, CDR1 is MDHEN, CDR2 SYDVKM. The V gene lost 4 bases and the J gene lost 0 bases, with 13 bases spanning the gap. The CDR3 has 16 amino acids. The CDR3 DNA is TGTGCCAGCAGTTCAGCAGGGGAGGTAGCCAAAAACATTCAGTACTTC. This sequence encodes CASSSAGEVAKNIQYF.